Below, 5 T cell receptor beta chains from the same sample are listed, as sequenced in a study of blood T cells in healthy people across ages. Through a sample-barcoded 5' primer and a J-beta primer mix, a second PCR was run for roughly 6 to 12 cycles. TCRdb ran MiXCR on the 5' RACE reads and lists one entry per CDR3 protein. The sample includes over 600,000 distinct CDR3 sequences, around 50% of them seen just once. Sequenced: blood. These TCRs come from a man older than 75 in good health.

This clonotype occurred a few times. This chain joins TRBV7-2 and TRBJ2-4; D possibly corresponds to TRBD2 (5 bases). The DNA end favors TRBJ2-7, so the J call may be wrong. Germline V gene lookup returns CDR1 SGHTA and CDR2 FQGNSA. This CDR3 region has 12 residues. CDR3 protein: CASSTRRSEQYF. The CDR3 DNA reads TGTGCCAGCAGCACCCGGAGGTCCGAGCAGTACTTC.

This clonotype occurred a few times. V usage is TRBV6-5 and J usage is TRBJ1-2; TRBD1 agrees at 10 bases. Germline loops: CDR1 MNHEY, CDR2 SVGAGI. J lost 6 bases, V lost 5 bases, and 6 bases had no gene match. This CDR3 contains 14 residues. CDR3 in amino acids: CASSLLTGGDGYTF. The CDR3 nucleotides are TGTGCCAGCAGTCTTTTGACAGGGGGCGATGGCTACACCTTC.

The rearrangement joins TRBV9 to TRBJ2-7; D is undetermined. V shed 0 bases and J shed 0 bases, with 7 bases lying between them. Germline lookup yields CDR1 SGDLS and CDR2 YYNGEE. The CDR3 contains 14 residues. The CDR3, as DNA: TGTGCCAGCAGCGTAGCCGACAACTCCTACGAGCAGTACTTC. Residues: CASSVADNSYEQYF.

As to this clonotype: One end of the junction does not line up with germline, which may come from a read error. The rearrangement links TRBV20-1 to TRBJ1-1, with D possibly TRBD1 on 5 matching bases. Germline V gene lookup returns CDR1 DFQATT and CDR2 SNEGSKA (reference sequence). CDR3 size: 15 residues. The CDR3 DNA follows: TGCAGTGCTAGAGCCGGGGCCGGACTGAACACTGGAGCTTTCTTT. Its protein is CSARAGAGLNTGAFF.

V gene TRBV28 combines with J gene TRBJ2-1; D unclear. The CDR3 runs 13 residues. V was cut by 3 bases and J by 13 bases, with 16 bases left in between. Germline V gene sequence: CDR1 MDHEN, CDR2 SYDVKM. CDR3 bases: TGTGCCAGCAGTTTTGTAGGGCCGGAGACCCAGTTCTTC. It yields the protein CASSFVGPETQFF.